This T cell receptor (beta chain) was captured in a study of cytomegalovirus exposure and HLA in healthy donors. Points on this clone: Its antigen is undetermined.

Findings and limits, study-wide: TCR beta V- and J-gene trimming, according to a later analysis, was linked to a missense DCLRE1C variant. Later work associated approximately 17,000 TCR beta sequences with HLA alleles at 0.05 false discovery rate. Investigators reported 150 to 200 TCR beta chains as tied to cytomegalovirus.

The study ran its PCR with 60 Vbeta and 13 Jbeta primers. Measured with immunoSEQ multiplex PCR; TCRdb has only the in-frame clones, and not every one. Of 150,000 to 200,000 clones listed, over 60% were seen once; the top ten hold 1.5% to 2%. Sequencing used PBMCs. The receptor was derived from a woman in her twenties or thirties in good health and CMV-seronegative.

The CDR3 here is CASSRGTKEGDQFF. CDR3 bases: TGCGCCAGCAGCCGCGGGACTAAAGAGGGGGATCAGTTCTTC. V is TRBV5-1 and J is TRBJ2-1; D is possibly TRBD2 (7 bases). This CDR3 region has 14 residues. The V end was cut by 4 bases, the J end by 13 bases, with 21 bases between. Germline values: CDR1 SGHRS, CDR2 YFSETQ.